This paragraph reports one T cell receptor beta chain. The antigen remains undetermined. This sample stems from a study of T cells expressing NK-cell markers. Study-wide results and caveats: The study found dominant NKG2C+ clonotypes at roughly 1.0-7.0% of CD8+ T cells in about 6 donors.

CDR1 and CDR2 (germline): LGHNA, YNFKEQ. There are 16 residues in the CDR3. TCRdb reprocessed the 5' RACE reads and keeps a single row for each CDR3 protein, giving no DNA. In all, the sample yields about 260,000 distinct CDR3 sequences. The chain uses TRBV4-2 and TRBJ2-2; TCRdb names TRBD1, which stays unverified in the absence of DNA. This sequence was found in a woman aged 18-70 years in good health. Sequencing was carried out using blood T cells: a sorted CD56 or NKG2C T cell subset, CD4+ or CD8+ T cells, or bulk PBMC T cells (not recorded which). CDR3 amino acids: CASSQEGRVGTGELFF.